This T cell receptor beta chain emerged from a study of regulatory T cells in long-lasting Graves disease. There are 12 residues in the CDR3. Trimming took 3 bases from V and 6 from J, leaving 9 bases between them. Germline CDR1 reads SNHLY; CDR2 reads FYNNEI. Study results and caveats: With a small sample size, accuracy may have been reduced.

The TCR beta library used iRepertoire HTBI primers with Arm-PCR amplification of CDR3. TCRdb independently ran MiXCR on the multiplex PCR reads; one entry per CDR3 protein. Found here are 350,000 to 500,000 distinct CDR3 sequences, 21% of them singletons; the top ten hold around 15%. This clonotype was recorded at least ten times. As yet, its antigen is unknown. Time point noted: persistent/refractory GD, antithyroid drugs over 5 years with positive TRAb. PBMCs were the source of the RNA used for TCR sequencing. The J gene is TRBJ2-7, the V gene TRBV2, with D possibly being TRBD1 (5 bases). Material: peripheral blood mononuclear cells (PBMCs), obtained when the disease was refractory, from a patient treated with antithyroid drugs. The source is a female donor with Graves disease. The CDR3 spells CASSEDITEQYF. For the CDR3, the DNA is TGTGCCAGCAGTGAGGACATAACCGAGCAGTACTTC. Combining the CDR3 with reference TRBV2 and TRBJ2-7 gives the whole variable domain EPEVTQTPSHQVTQMGQEVILRCVPISNHLYFYWYRQILGQKVEFLVSFYNNEISEKSEIFDDQFSVERPDGSNFTLKIRSTKLEDSAMYFCASSEDITEQYFGPGTRLTVT.